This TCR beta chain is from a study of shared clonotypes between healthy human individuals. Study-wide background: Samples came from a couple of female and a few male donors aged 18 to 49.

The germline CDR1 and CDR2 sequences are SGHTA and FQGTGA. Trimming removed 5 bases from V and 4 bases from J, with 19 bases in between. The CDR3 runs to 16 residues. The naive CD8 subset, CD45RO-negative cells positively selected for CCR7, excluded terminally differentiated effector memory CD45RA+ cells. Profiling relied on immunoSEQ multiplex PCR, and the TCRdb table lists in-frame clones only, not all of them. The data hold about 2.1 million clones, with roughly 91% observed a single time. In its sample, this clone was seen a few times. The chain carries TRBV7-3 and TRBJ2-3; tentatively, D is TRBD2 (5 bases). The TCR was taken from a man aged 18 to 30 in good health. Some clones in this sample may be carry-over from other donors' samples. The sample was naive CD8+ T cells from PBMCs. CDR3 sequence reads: CASSLLYRDMADTQYF. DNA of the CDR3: TGTGCCAGCAGCCTCCTATACCGGGATATGGCAGATACGCAGTATTTT. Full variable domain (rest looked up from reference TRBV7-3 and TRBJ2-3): GAGVSQTPSNKVTEKGKYVELRCDPISGHTALYWYRQSLGQGPEFLIYFQGTGAADDSGLPNDRFFAVRPEGSVSTLKIQRTERGDSAVYLCASSLLYRDMADTQYFGPGTRLTVL.